The 12 T cell receptor beta chains in this list originate from one sample, sequenced in a study of cytomegalovirus exposure and HLA in healthy donors. Primers: 60 Vbeta forward and 13 Jbeta reverse. Only in-frame clones appear in the TCRdb table, and some are missing; sequencing was by immunoSEQ multiplex PCR. The sample contains about 160,000 clones, roughly four fifths of which appear only once. The specimen sequenced was PBMCs. The receptors were sampled from a middle-aged man in good health and CMV-seropositive.

This sequence joins TRBV29-1 and TRBJ1-2; 7 bases are shared with TRBD1. Germline CDR1 SQVTM, CDR2 ANQGSEA. The CDR3 length is 12 residues. J gave up 8 bases and V 8 bases, and 11 bases lay outside the gene matches. The CDR3 DNA sequence: TGCAGCCTTGGAGGGACAGCAGCCGGCTACACCTTC. Residues: CSLGGTAAGYTF.

V gene TRBV4-2 combines with J gene TRBJ1-2, with D uncertain. Germline V CDR1 and CDR2: LGHNA, YNFKEQ. The CDR3 length is 14 residues. With 0 bases removed from V and 0 bases from J, the gap between germline ends came to 5 bases. CDR3 sequence: CASSQESANYGYTF. Written as DNA, the CDR3 is TGTGCCAGCAGCCAAGAGTCAGCTAACTATGGCTACACCTTC.

V gene TRBV5-1 combines with J gene TRBJ1-1; weak D call: TRBD1 (5 bases). V was trimmed by 4 bases and J by 4 bases, leaving 20 bases between them. The V gene's germline CDR1 is SGHRS and CDR2 YFSETQ. This CDR3 contains 16 residues. The CDR3 reads CASSPGQGKIGTEAFF. DNA for the CDR3: TGCGCCAGCAGCCCAGGCCAGGGCAAGATAGGCACTGAAGCTTTCTTT.

The chain has TRBV7-9 and TRBJ2-5, with 13 bases that match TRBD2. Germline lookup yields CDR1 SEHNR and CDR2 FQNEAQ (reference sequence). The length of the CDR3 is 18 residues. The V gene end was trimmed by 4 bases and the J gene end by 4 bases; junction bases not matched to a gene: 12. The CDR3 sequence: CASSSRTSGGYGGETQYF. As DNA, the CDR3 is TGTGCCAGCAGCTCCAGGACTAGCGGGGGTTATGGGGGAGAGACCCAGTACTTC.

V gene TRBV7-9 combines with J gene TRBJ2-3, with no clear D. The germline V and J ends were trimmed by 4 bases and 0 bases, with 5 bases remaining between them. The CDR3 totals 13 residues. From germline, CDR1 is SEHNR and CDR2 FQNEAQ (reference sequence). CDR3 nucleotides: TGTGCCAGCAGCTATCCTAGCACAGATACGCAGTATTTT. Translating gives CASSYPSTDTQYF. Based on the CDR3 plus reference TRBV7-9 and TRBJ2-3, the full variable domain is DTGVSQNPRHKITKRGQNVTFRCDPISEHNRLYWYRQTLGQGPEFLTYFQNEAQLEKSRLLSDRFSAERPKGSFSTLEIQRTEQGDSAMYLCASSYPSTDTQYFGPGTRLTVL.

The gene calls are TRBV5-1 and TRBJ2-1; D possibly corresponds to TRBD1 (5 bases). The germline gives CDR1 SGHRS, CDR2 YFSETQ. The CDR3 extends over 13 amino acids. V lost 3 bases to trimming and J lost 9 bases, with 13 bases between them. CDR3 amino acids: CASSWTNTIEQFF. CDR3 nucleotide sequence: TGCGCCAGCAGCTGGACAAATACGATTGAGCAGTTCTTC.

This clone came up once. The rearrangement uses TRBV2 and TRBJ2-5; TRBD2 might be the D (5 bases). The J call may not be correct, given that the DNA end is closer to TRBJ2-7. Germline CDR1 reads SNHLY; CDR2 reads FYNNEI. The CDR3 runs 13 residues. Here the CDR3 reads CASGNGIRYEQYF. CDR3 coding DNA: TGTGCCAGCGGCAACGGGATACGGTACGAGCAGTACTTC.

The chain joins TRBV7-6 to TRBJ2-7; perhaps TRBD2 as D (6 bases). Germline CDR1 reads SGHVS; CDR2 reads FNYEAQ. V lost 5 bases and J 6 bases, leaving 26 bases between the germline ends. This CDR3 region has 17 residues. CDR3 amino acids: CASSTGKPMGGGAEQYF. CDR3 DNA: TGTGCCAGCAGCACAGGAAAACCCATGGGGGGTGGGGCCGAGCAGTACTTC.

The chain is built from TRBV25-1 and TRBJ2-3, with D maybe TRBD2 (6 bases). The CDR3 is 17 residues long. Trimming cost V 4 bases and J 0 bases, with 17 bases left between them. Germline V gene sequence: CDR1 MGHDK, CDR2 SYGVNS. The CDR3 loop reads CASSGKPGTSSTDTQYF. The CDR3 DNA reads as TGTGCCAGCAGTGGCAAACCTGGGACTTCTAGCACAGATACGCAGTATTTT.

V is TRBV10-3 and J is TRBJ1-5, with 7 bases fitting TRBD1. CDR3 length equals 19 residues. CDR1 and CDR2 (germline): ENHRY, SYGVKD. After removal of 0 bases from V and 0 bases from J, the junction contained 11 bases not matched to a gene. CDR3 in amino acids: CAISESWQGDTYSNQPQHF. CDR3 coding DNA: TGTGCCATCAGTGAGTCTTGGCAGGGGGACACGTATAGCAATCAGCCCCAGCATTTT.

This chain uses TRBV2 with TRBJ2-5; TRBD1 is a possible D gene (5 bases). Germline loops: CDR1 SNHLY, CDR2 FYNNEI. Between the trimmed V and J ends, which lost 6 bases and 7 bases, there was a span of 15 bases. The CDR3 is 13 amino acids. The CDR3, as DNA: TGTGCCAGCAGACTCCGACAGCTGCGGACCCAGTACTTC. The encoded protein is CASRLRQLRTQYF.

J is TRBJ1-5 and V is TRBV9, with a weak D call TRBD1 (6 bases). This CDR3 is built from 16 residues. Germline V CDR1 and CDR2: SGDLS, YYNGEE. The germline V and J ends were trimmed by 0 bases and 2 bases, with 12 bases remaining between them. The CDR3, as DNA: TGTGCCAGCAGCGTAGAGGGGGGGCAGGGCAATCAGCCCCAGCATTTT. This sequence encodes CASSVEGGQGNQPQHF.